These T cell receptor beta chains were read from a single sample in a study of CD8+ T cells in alopecia areata. TCRdb keeps only in-frame clones here, not all; method: immunoSEQ multiplex PCR. The sample comprises 150,000 to 200,000 clones, roughly 66% of which are singletons, and 0.85% to 1.3% rests with the top ten. The sample here was CD4+ T cells sorted from blood, taken at week 24, from a patient treated with tofacitinib. The receptors derive from a human donor with alopecia areata. The CDR3 runs from the conserved cysteine through the conserved F or W. The D gene is left open where the match is weak. Clone size is not always given. Where it is, it says once, few, many or a class for expanded clones.

J gene: TRBJ2-7
D gene: TRBD2
clone size: -
V gene: TRBV7-2
CDR3 protein: CASSLRRGEDKQYF
CDR3 DNA: TGTGCCAGCAGCTTGAGGCGGGGGGAGGATAAGCAGTACTTC

J gene: TRBJ2-6
D gene: -
clone size: -
V gene: TRBV7-9
CDR3 protein: CATPDTSAGANVLTF
CDR3 DNA: TGTGCCACCCCGGACACCTCGGCCGGGGCCAACGTCCTGACTTTC

J gene: TRBJ2-2
D gene: TRBD1
clone size: few
V gene: TRBV5-1
CDR3 protein: CASSQGAFRGTGELFF
CDR3 DNA: TGCGCCAGCAGCCAGGGGGCCTTTAGGGGCACCGGGGAGCTGTTTTTT

J gene: TRBJ2-7
D gene: -
clone size: many
V gene: TRBV28
CDR3 protein: CASSLYRDFVSQYF
CDR3 DNA: TGTGCCAGCAGTTTATACCGAGACTTCGTATCGCAGTACTTC

J gene: TRBJ2-3
D gene: TRBD2
clone size: few
V gene: TRBV29-1
CDR3 protein: CSVVTSGGADTQYF
CDR3 DNA: TGCAGCGTCGTTACTAGCGGGGGGGCAGATACGCAGTATTTT

J gene: TRBJ1-6
D gene: -
clone size: -
V gene: TRBV30
CDR3 protein: CAWTRGHSPLHF
CDR3 DNA: TGTGCCTGGACCAGGGGTCATTCACCCCTCCACTTT

J gene: TRBJ2-5
D gene: -
clone size: -
V gene: TRBV18
CDR3 protein: CASSSGETQYF
CDR3 DNA: TGTGCCAGCTCCTCCGGGGAGACCCAGTACTTC

J gene: TRBJ2-2
D gene: -
clone size: -
V gene: TRBV9
CDR3 protein: CASSPRPGANTGELFF
CDR3 DNA: TGTGCCAGCAGCCCCAGACCGGGGGCTAACACCGGGGAGCTGTTTTTT

J gene: TRBJ1-3
D gene: -
clone size: -
V gene: TRBV5-4
CDR3 protein: CASTGQCGNTIYF
CDR3 DNA: TGTGCCAGCACCGGACAGTGTGGAAACACCATATATTTT

J gene: TRBJ2-1
D gene: TRBD2
clone size: -
V gene: TRBV9
CDR3 protein: CASSVDPSGGAKNEQFF
CDR3 DNA: TGTGCCAGCAGCGTAGATCCTAGCGGGGGGGCAAAAAATGAGCAGTTCTTC

J gene: TRBJ1-1
D gene: -
clone size: many
V gene: TRBV5-5
CDR3 protein: CASSLDRDTEAFF
CDR3 DNA: TGTGCCAGCAGCTTGGACAGGGACACTGAAGCTTTCTTT

J gene: TRBJ1-2
D gene: -
clone size: few
V gene: TRBV10-3
CDR3 protein: CAISDAREYGYTF
CDR3 DNA: TGTGCCATCAGTGATGCCAGAGAGTATGGCTACACCTTC

J gene: TRBJ1-5
D gene: -
clone size: once
V gene: TRBV30
CDR3 protein: CAWSERQSNQPQHF
CDR3 DNA: TGTGCCTGGAGTGAGCGGCAGAGCAATCAGCCCCAGCATTTT

J gene: TRBJ2-2
D gene: TRBD2
clone size: -
V gene: TRBV5-1
CDR3 protein: CASSFGLAGNTGELFF
CDR3 DNA: TGCGCCAGCAGCTTTGGACTAGCGGGGAACACCGGGGAGCTGTTTTTT